This T cell receptor beta chain was sequenced in a study of T cell responses to AZD1222 COVID-19 vaccine. About the research overall: Second-dose groups at about 4 or about 12 weeks were pooled. Study outcomes and limitations: Most donors were white British, females outnumbered males, and clonal diversity was possibly underestimated. A reported finding is that nearly half of spike-specific TCRs target unmutated variant regions. Just a handful of AZD1222 recipients were seropositive at baseline.

As regards this clone: Its specificity is not known. Other nucleotide sequences in the sample specify the same CDR3.

Generated by immunoSEQ multiplex PCR, the TCRdb table keeps only in-frame clones and is missing some. The repertoire holds 130,000 or so clones, with 90% to 95% as singletons. CDR3 length: 18 residues. V lost 0 bases and J lost 1, with 13 bases in between. CDR1 is LGHNA, CDR2 YSLEER, per germline. The sample was peripheral blood, taken on day 0 of AZD1222 vaccination. The chain couples TRBV4-3 to TRBJ2-6; D gene ambiguous. The sequence derives from an adult in good health. In DNA, the CDR3 is TGCGCCAGCAGCCAAGATAGGTCCAGTACTTCTGGGGCCAACGTCCTGACTTTC. It codes for CASSQDRSSTSGANVLTF.